This T cell receptor (beta chain) was identified during a study of blood T cell repertoires in COVID-19. Background on the study: Donors in the United States, Italy and Spain gave samples during acute or convalescent COVID-19. The cDNA or gDNA used as material had been derived from T cells, B-cell-depleted T cells, or PBMCs.

The V gene's germline CDR1 is LGHNA and CDR2 YSLEER. V was trimmed by 0 bases and J by 8 bases, leaving 13 bases between them. The CDR3 is made up of 15 amino acids. This clone came up once. Per the original data handling: How many nucleated cells were present was estimated from reference gene primer amplification. Sequencing was performed with immunoSEQ multiplex PCR; in TCRdb, only in-frame clones are kept and a portion is missing. V and J calls and clone size are copied from that table; D and trimming were computed from the DNA. The repertoire holds some 31,000 clones, with approximately 91% as singletons.

This clonotype was sampled from an older man with active COVID-19. This chain joins TRBV4-3 and TRBJ1-4, with D perhaps matching TRBD1 (6 bases). Sequencing input: peripheral blood. The chain's CDR3 is CASSQERDIFEKLFF. In DNA form, the CDR3 reads TGCGCCAGCAGCCAAGAAAGGGACATCTTCGAAAAACTGTTTTTT.